This T cell receptor beta chain is drawn from a study of T cells after yellow fever vaccination (dated by TCRdb to the late 2010s). Context from the whole study: Libraries from fractions with low cell numbers were prepared with the SMART-Seq v4 Ultra Low Input RNA kit. Bulk TCR alpha and beta repertoires were sequenced longitudinally to track T-cell clones before and after primary and booster YFV17D yellow fever vaccination. Bulk PBMC replicates and cell subsets were isolated from blood drawn at multiple timepoints before and after both primary and secondary immunization. Two healthy male donors made up the cohort, one aged 18 to 30 years and the other aged 30 to 39 years. The investigation overall reported the following: A small fraction of clonotypes appeared in both the CD4 and CD8 compartments, likely as a result of convergent recombination. Compared with the primary T-cell response, the secondary T-cell response was faster but weaker, reaching its peak on day 5 rather than on day 15. Most clones expanded after primary vaccination were re-detected after the booster (around 96% of CD4 and about nine tenths of CD8), suggesting broad memory maintenance. Computational filtering was needed because FACS-sorted repertoires could contain abundant contaminating clonotypes from the bulk population. The study included only two donors, which limits how far the findings can be generalized.

TCRdb names Illumina NovaSeq 6000 as the instrument used. TCR cDNA was synthesized by 5'RACE template switching, which introduced a universal primer site and unique molecular identifiers. Priming for cDNA synthesis came from both the TCR alpha and TCR beta constant segments. Library amplification involved two PCR steps, and the second step added sample barcodes and sequencing adapters. Sequencing of libraries was done on Illumina HiSeq 2500 (2x100 bp) or NovaSeq (2x150 bp). As for the original processing: Demultiplexing of reads and collapsing into UMI consensus sequences were performed with MIGEC, and V(D)J alignment was carried out with MiXCR. Vaccine-responding clonotypes were identified with edgeR using replicate PBMC samples, with FDR below 0.01 and a log2 fold change above 5 up to day 15 being required. Each bulk clonotype received a CD4 or CD8 identity based on whether the sequenced CD4 or CD8 repertoire contained that clonotype at higher abundance. TCRdb redid the processing of the public reads, applying fastp at Q25 and MiXCR, and retained in-frame beta chains. Each record represents a unique CDR3 protein, reported with the most common genes and DNA among its rows. TCRdb's processing, not the authors', yielded these V and J calls. The sample has about 340,000 distinct CDR3 sequences on record, 9.5% to 15% of them singletons. Jointly, the top ten make up approximately 3.3% of the sample.

The treatment or condition tag for this specimen amounts to: live attenuated yellow fever vaccine strain. A standard Ficoll-Paque protocol was used to isolate PBMCs from peripheral blood. CD4 and CD8 T-cell fractions were isolated with Dynabeads CD4 and CD8 positive selection kits. RNA was extracted with TriZol from bulk PBMCs, CD4 and CD8 fractions, and dextramer-positive and dextramer-negative fractions. The CDR3 contains 16 residues, cysteine and phenylalanine counted. The only DNA kept is the CDR3, 48 bases in frame from the first base. V trim: 5 bases; J trim: 3 bases; unmatched bases: 10. Sequences SGHTA (CDR1) and FQGTGA (CDR2) are obtained from the germline V gene. This clonotype was found a few times. Its recognized antigen is unknown. Per-base quality was not reported, and no clone a single base away is much larger than it.

The sequence joins TRBV7-3 to TRBJ1-1; 9 middle bases align to TRBD1. The clonotype originates from a man between 18 and 29 years old who received the YFV17D yellow fever vaccine. Sequencing was performed on CD4+ T cells sorted from PBMCs, taken 15 days after the yellow fever booster vaccination. This receptor carries the CDR3 CASSLLPGQGDTEAFF. The nucleotides read TGTGCCAGCAGCCTACTTCCGGGACAGGGAGACACTGAAGCTTTCTTT.